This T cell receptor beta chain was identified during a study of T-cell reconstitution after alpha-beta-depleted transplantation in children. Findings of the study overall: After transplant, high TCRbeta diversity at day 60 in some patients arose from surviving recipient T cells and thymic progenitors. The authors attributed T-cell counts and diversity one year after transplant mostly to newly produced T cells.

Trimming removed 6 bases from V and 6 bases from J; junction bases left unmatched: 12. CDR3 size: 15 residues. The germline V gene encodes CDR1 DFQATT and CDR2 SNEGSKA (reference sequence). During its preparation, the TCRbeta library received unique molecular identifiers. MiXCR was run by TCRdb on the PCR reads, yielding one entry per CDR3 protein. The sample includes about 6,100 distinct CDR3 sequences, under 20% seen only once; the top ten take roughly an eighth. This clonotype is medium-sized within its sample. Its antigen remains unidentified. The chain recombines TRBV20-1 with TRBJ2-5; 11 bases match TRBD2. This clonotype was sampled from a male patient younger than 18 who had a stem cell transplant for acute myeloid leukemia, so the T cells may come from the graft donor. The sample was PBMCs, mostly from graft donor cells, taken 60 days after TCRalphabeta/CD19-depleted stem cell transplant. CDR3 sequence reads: CSAADTSGRGKTQYF. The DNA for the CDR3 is TGCAGTGCGGCAGATACTAGCGGGAGAGGAAAGACCCAGTACTTC.